Listed below are T cell receptor beta chains from one sample, sequenced in a study of control samples from healthy donors and cancer patients. The table came from immunoSEQ multiplex PCR; TCRdb's copy has only in-frame clones and leaves some out. The sample lists 95,000 to 100,000 clones; 82% were seen once. The specimen sequenced was blood. Receptors were obtained from a man in his fifties or sixties in good health. The CDR3 runs from the conserved cysteine through the conserved F or W. A D gene is named only where the DNA matches it firmly. For some rows the clone size is stated as once, few or many, or as a class when expanded; others skip it.

J gene: TRBJ2-7; D gene: NA; V gene: TRBV7-8; clone size: NA; CDR3 protein: CASSLVSGSYEQYF; CDR3 DNA: TGTGCCAGCAGCTTAGTCTCGGGATCCTACGAGCAGTACTTC
J gene: TRBJ2-7; D gene: NA; V gene: TRBV27; clone size: few; CDR3 protein: CAVGLSYEQYF; CDR3 DNA: TGTGCAGTGGGCCTCTCCTACGAGCAGTACTTC
J gene: TRBJ2-3; D gene: NA; V gene: TRBV7-8; clone size: NA; CDR3 protein: CASSYLLRATDTQYF; CDR3 DNA: TGTGCCAGCAGCTACTTATTGAGGGCCACAGATACGCAGTATTTT
J gene: TRBJ2-1; D gene: NA; V gene: TRBV24-1; clone size: NA; CDR3 protein: CATSDPAAGTRNEQFF; CDR3 DNA: TGTGCCACCAGTGACCCTGCCGCAGGGACCCGCAATGAGCAGTTCTTC
J gene: TRBJ2-3; D gene: TRBD2; V gene: TRBV6-5; clone size: NA; CDR3 protein: CASSTRLAGGDTQYF; CDR3 DNA: TGTGCCAGCAGTACGCGACTAGCGGGGGGAGATACGCAGTATTTT
J gene: TRBJ1-1; D gene: NA; V gene: TRBV19; clone size: NA; CDR3 protein: CASSTPTWRAFF; CDR3 DNA: TGTGCCAGTAGCACCCCCACCTGGCGGGCTTTCTTT
J gene: TRBJ1-1; D gene: NA; V gene: TRBV3-1/TRBV3-2; clone size: few; CDR3 protein: CASRIRDGNTEAFF; CDR3 DNA: TGTGCCAGCAGGATCCGGGACGGGAACACTGAAGCTTTCTTT
J gene: TRBJ2-7; D gene: NA; V gene: TRBV5-5; clone size: NA; CDR3 protein: CASSLSWGAMYEQYF; CDR3 DNA: TGTGCCAGCAGCTTGTCATGGGGGGCCATGTACGAGCAGTACTTC
J gene: TRBJ1-6; D gene: NA; V gene: TRBV19; clone size: NA; CDR3 protein: CASSISQRLPSSYNSPLHF; CDR3 DNA: TGTGCCAGTAGTATCTCCCAGCGACTTCCCAGCTCCTATAATTCACCCCTCCACTTT
J gene: TRBJ2-5; D gene: NA; V gene: TRBV11-2; clone size: NA; CDR3 protein: CASSSLEGTQYF; CDR3 DNA: TGTGCCAGCAGCTCGTTGGAGGGGACCCAGTACTTC
J gene: TRBJ1-2; D gene: NA; V gene: TRBV6-5; clone size: NA; CDR3 protein: CASTGGMNGYTF; CDR3 DNA: TGTGCCAGCACCGGAGGAATGAATGGCTACACCTTC
J gene: TRBJ2-3; D gene: NA; V gene: TRBV6-4; clone size: NA; CDR3 protein: CASIPFRQADTQYF; CDR3 DNA: TGTGCCAGCATTCCATTCCGGCAGGCAGATACGCAGTATTTT
J gene: TRBJ2-5; D gene: NA; V gene: TRBV4-2; clone size: few; CDR3 protein: CASSQGFTAPSRAETQYF; CDR3 DNA: TGTGCCAGCAGCCAAGGGTTTACAGCCCCAAGCCGAGCGGAGACCCAGTACTTC
J gene: TRBJ2-3; D gene: NA; V gene: TRBV9; clone size: few; CDR3 protein: CASSPTVDTQYF; CDR3 DNA: TGTGCCAGCAGCCCCACCGTGGATACGCAGTATTTT